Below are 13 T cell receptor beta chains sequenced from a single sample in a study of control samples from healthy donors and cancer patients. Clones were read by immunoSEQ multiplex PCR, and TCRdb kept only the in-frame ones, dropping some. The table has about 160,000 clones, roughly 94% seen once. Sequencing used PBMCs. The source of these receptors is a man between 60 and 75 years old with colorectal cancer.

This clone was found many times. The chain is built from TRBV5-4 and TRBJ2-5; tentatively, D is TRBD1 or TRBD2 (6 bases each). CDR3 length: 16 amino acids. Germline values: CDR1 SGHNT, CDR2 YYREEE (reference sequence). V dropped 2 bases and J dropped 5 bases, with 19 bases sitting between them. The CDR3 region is CASSFEDFGGPETQYF. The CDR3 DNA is TGTGCCAGCAGCTTTGAAGACTTCGGGGGCCCGGAGACCCAGTACTTC.

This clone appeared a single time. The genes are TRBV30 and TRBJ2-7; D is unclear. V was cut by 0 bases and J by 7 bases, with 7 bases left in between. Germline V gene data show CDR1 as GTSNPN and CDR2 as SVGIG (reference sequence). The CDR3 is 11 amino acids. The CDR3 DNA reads TGTGCCTGGAGTGTAGGGCTGGAGCAGTACTTC. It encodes CAWSVGLEQYF.

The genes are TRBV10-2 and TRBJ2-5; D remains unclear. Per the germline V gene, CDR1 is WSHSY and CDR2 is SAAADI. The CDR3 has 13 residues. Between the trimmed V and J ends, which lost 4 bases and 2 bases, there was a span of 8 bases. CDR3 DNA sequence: TGCGCCAGCAGTGGTGTGGGTCAAGAGACCCAGTACTTC. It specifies CASSGVGQETQYF.

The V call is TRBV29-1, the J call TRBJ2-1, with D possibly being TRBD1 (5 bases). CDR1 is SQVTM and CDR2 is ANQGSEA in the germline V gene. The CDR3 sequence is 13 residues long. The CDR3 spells CRVQGRQNNEQFF. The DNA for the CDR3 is TGCAGAGTTCAGGGCAGGCAGAACAATGAGCAGTTCTTC.

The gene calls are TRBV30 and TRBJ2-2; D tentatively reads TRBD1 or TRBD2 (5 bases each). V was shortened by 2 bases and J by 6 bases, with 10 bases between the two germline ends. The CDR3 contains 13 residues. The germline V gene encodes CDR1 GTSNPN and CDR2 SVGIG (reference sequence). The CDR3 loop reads CAWSPTGPGELFF. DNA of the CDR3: TGTGCCTGGAGTCCGACGGGGCCCGGGGAGCTGTTTTTT. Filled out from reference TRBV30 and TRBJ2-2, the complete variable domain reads SQTIHQWPATLVQPVGSPLSLECTVEGTSNPNLYWYRQAAGRGLQLLFYSVGIGQISSEVPQNLSASRPQDRQFILSSKKLLLSDSGFYLCAWSPTGPGELFFGEGSRLTVL.

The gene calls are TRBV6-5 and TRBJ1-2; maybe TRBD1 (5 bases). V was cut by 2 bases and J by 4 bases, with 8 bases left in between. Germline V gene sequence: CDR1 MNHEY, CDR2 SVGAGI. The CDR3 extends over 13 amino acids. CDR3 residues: CASSYDSSYGYTF. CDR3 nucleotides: TGTGCCAGCAGTTACGACAGTTCCTATGGCTACACCTTC.

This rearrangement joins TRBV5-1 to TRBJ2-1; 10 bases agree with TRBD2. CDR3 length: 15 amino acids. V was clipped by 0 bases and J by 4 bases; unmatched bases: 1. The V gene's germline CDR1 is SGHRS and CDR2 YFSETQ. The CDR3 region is CASSLVAGGYNEQFF. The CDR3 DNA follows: TGCGCCAGCAGCTTGGTAGCGGGGGGTTACAATGAGCAGTTCTTC.

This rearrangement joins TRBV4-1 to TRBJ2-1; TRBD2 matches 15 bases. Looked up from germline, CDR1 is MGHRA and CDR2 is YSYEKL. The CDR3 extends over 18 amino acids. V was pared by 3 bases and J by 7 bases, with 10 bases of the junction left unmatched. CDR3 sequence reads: CASSQAGLAGGPRNEQFF. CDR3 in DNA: TGCGCCAGCAGCCAGGCCGGACTAGCGGGGGGGCCCAGGAATGAGCAGTTCTTC.

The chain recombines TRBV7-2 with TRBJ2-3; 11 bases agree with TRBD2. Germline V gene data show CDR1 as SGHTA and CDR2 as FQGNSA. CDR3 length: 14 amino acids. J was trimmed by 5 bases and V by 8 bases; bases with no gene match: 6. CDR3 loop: CASRISGGGDTQYF. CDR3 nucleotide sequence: TGTGCCAGCCGTATTAGCGGGGGGGGAGATACGCAGTATTTT.

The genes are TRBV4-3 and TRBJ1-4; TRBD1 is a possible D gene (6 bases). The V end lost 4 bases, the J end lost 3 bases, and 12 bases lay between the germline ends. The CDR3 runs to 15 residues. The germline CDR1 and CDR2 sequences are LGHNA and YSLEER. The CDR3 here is CASSPGEVSNEKLFF. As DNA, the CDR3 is TGCGCCAGCAGCCCAGGGGAGGTCTCTAATGAAAAACTGTTTTTT.

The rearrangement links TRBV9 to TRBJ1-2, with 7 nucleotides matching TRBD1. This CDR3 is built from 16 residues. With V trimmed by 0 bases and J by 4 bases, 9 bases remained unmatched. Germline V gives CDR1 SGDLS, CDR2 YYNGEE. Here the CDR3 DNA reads TGTGCCAGCAGCGTAGGCGGGACAGCTGGCGGCTATGGCTACACCTTC. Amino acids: CASSVGGTAGGYGYTF.

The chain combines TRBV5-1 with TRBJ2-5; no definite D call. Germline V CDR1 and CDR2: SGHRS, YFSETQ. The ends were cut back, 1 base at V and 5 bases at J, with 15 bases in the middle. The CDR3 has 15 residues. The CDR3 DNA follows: TGCGCCAGCAGCTTGTCGGGCAGGAGAATCGAGACCCAGTACTTC. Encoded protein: CASSLSGRRIETQYF.

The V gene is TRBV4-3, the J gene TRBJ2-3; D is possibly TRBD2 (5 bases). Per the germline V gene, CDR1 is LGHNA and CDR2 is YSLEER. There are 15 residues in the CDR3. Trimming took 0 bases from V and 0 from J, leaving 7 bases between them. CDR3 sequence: CASSQDRRSTDTQYF. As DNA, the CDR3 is TGCGCCAGCAGCCAAGATCGGAGGAGCACAGATACGCAGTATTTT.